Listed here are 15 T cell receptor beta chains from one sample, sequenced in a study of vaccination effects on CD4 cells after COVID-19. Assay used: immunoSEQ multiplex PCR; TCRdb lists only in-frame clones, some missing. The sample lists approximately 61,000 clones; 78% were seen once. For these TCRs, the target antigens are not known. Following culture for more than 9 days, CD4+ T cells were isolated. All participants had two doses of either the BNT162b2 or mRNA-1273 vaccine. The specimen comprised CD4+ T cells from PBMCs cultured without peptide, sampled after COVID-19 vaccination. These TCRs come from a human donor who received a COVID-19 vaccine.

The chain carries TRBV7-2 and TRBJ2-3; 9 bases are shared with TRBD2. The V and J ends lost 5 bases and 0 bases, in that order; junction bases with no gene match: 6. Per germline, CDR1 SGHTA and CDR2 FQGNSA. This CDR3 is built from 16 residues. The CDR3: CASSLTSGTSTDTQYF. As DNA, the CDR3 is TGTGCCAGCAGCCTGACTAGCGGCACTAGCACAGATACGCAGTATTTT.

The genes are TRBV19 and TRBJ2-3; 16 bases fit TRBD2. Looked up from germline, CDR1 is LNHDA and CDR2 is SQIVND (reference sequence). This CDR3 comprises 16 residues. Germline trimming cut 3 bases from V and 9 bases from J; bases unmatched to any gene: 6. CDR3 protein: CASSMGLAGGPRTQYF. The CDR3 DNA reads as TGTGCCAGTAGTATGGGACTAGCGGGGGGGCCAAGGACGCAGTATTTT.

This clone was counted a few times. The J gene is TRBJ1-6, the V gene TRBV7-2; D uncertain. Looked up from germline, CDR1 is SGHTA and CDR2 is FQGNSA. Trimming cost V 2 bases and J 9 bases, with 5 bases left between them. The CDR3 sequence is 12 residues long. The CDR3 bases are TGTGCCAGCAGCTTAATGGGTTCACCCCTCCACTTT. Amino acid sequence: CASSLMGSPLHF.

The chain is built from TRBV9 and TRBJ2-5, with 8 bases lining up with TRBD1. The germline CDR1 and CDR2 sequences are SGDLS and YYNGEE. This CDR3 has 14 amino acids. V shed 1 base, J shed 5 bases, and the junction held 4 bases outside the gene matches. The CDR3, as DNA: TGTGCCAGCAGCGTACGGACAGGGAGTGAGACCCAGTACTTC. It translates to CASSVRTGSETQYF.

The V call is TRBV7-9, the J call TRBJ1-4, with 7 bases identical to TRBD1. Germline-derived CDR1 and CDR2 are SEHNR and FQNEAQ (reference sequence). This CDR3 has 15 amino acids. V shed 5 bases, J shed 7 bases, and the junction held 10 bases outside the gene matches. The CDR3 region has the DNA TGTGCCAGCAGCCGATCACAGGGGCGATTTGAAAAACTGTTTTTT. It codes for CASSRSQGRFEKLFF.

The chain uses TRBV6-6 and TRBJ1-1; D unresolved. CDR3 length: 13 residues. V gave up 6 bases and J gave up 8 bases, with 16 bases separating them. Germline CDR1 is MNHNY and CDR2 is SVGAGI (reference sequence). CDR3 sequence (DNA): TGTGCCAGCAGCTCCTTGGGAGGAATAGAAGCTTTCTTT. It translates to CASSSLGGIEAFF.

V is TRBV10-3 and J is TRBJ2-1; 8 nucleotides agree with TRBD1. The J segment lost 6 bases and the V segment lost 6 bases, leaving 16 bases of the junction unmatched. Germline V lookup: CDR1 ENHRY, CDR2 SYGVKD. CDR3 length: 17 residues. CDR3 coding DNA: TGTGCCATCAGGACCGGACAGGGAGAGGGACGGGGCAATGAGCAGTTCTTC. Its protein is CAIRTGQGEGRGNEQFF.

The chain carries TRBV7-2 and TRBJ2-7; tentative D call: TRBD2 (6 bases). The CDR3 covers 15 residues. Per germline, CDR1 SGHTA and CDR2 FQGNSA. Trimming shortened V by 5 bases and J by 0 bases, and 14 bases separated the two germline ends. CDR3 residues: CASSERRGSSYEQYF. The DNA for the CDR3 is TGTGCCAGCAGCGAGAGGCGGGGAAGCTCCTACGAGCAGTACTTC.

This clone has just a few counts. The chain combines TRBV9 with TRBJ1-1, with 7 bases aligning to TRBD1. The CDR3 runs to 12 residues. Trimming cost V 0 bases and J 11 bases; bases outside gene matches: 4. Germline lookup yields CDR1 SGDLS and CDR2 YYNGEE. DNA for the CDR3: TGTGCCAGCAGCGTAGTGGGGACAGAGGCTTTCTTT. Translating it yields CASSVVGTEAFF. Drawing the rest from reference TRBV9 and TRBJ1-1, the complete variable domain is DSGVTQTPKHLITATGQRVTLRCSPRSGDLSVYWYQQSLDQGLQFLIQYYNGEERAKGNILERFSAQQFPDLHSELNLSSLELGDSALYFCASSVVGTEAFFGQGTRLTVV.

CDR3 nucleotides: TGCGCCAGCAGCTTGGCCACAACTCCCCAGTACTTC. Translating it yields CASSLATTPQYF. The genes are TRBV5-1 and TRBJ2-5; D is unclear. The V end was cut by 0 bases, the J end by 9 bases, with 9 bases between. The CDR3 consists of 12 residues. Germline CDR1 reads SGHRS; CDR2 reads YFSETQ.

A few counts support this clone. The chain joins TRBV6-2 or TRBV6-3 to TRBJ1-1, with D perhaps TRBD1 (6 bases). Trimming left V 0 bases short and J 11 bases short, with 13 bases between. The CDR3 covers 13 residues. CDR1 and CDR2 from the germline V gene are MNHEY and SVGEGT. As DNA, the CDR3 is TGTGCCAGCAGTTACTCCGGGGGGCGGTCGGCTTTCTTT. Its translation: CASSYSGGRSAFF.

The gene calls are TRBV2 and TRBJ2-2; no clear D gene. CDR1 and CDR2 from the germline V gene are SNHLY and FYNNEI. This CDR3 has 13 residues. V lost 2 bases to trimming and J lost 1 base, with 2 bases between them. The CDR3 region is CASSERNTGELFF. The CDR3 DNA reads TGTGCCAGCAGTGAAAGGAACACCGGGGAGCTGTTTTTT.

This chain uses TRBV29-1 with TRBJ2-5; no reliable D call. This CDR3 has 12 amino acids. Per germline, CDR1 SQVTM and CDR2 ANQGSEA. The germline V and J ends were trimmed by 6 bases and 4 bases, with 12 bases remaining between them. The CDR3 nucleotides read TGCAGCGTCTCCATGTCCCGAGAGACCCAGTACTTC. Residues: CSVSMSRETQYF.

The chain has TRBV9 and TRBJ1-1; 7 bases are a match to TRBD1. The CDR3 loop spans 15 amino acids. The V segment lost 4 bases and the J segment 6 bases; nucleotides outside the gene matches: 12. The germline V gene has CDR1 SGDLS and CDR2 YYNGEE. The DNA of the CDR3 is TGTGCCAGCAGCCCCTACGCAGGGGGTGGCGCTGAAGCTTTCTTT. Amino acid sequence: CASSPYAGGGAEAFF.

The chain has TRBV4-2 and TRBJ2-7; 13 bases match TRBD2. This CDR3 region has 15 residues. Trimming cost V 3 bases and J 6 bases; bases outside gene matches: 5. The germline gives CDR1 LGHNA, CDR2 YNFKEQ. The CDR3 region is CASSQPGLAGFEQYF. The CDR3 DNA reads TGTGCCAGCAGCCAGCCGGGACTAGCGGGGTTCGAGCAGTACTTC.